Below are 21 T cell receptor beta chains sequenced from a single sample in a study of CD8+CD57+ T cells in acquired aplastic anemia. TCR beta VDJ and CDR3 were profiled, and genomic DNA was the template. TCRdb re-analysed the reads in MiXCR, keeping a single row per CDR3 protein. The table has about 160,000 distinct CDR3 sequences, roughly 50% seen once. Sequencing was done on patients that had shown CD8+CD57+ cell expansion by flow cytometry. The source material was sorted CD4+, CD8+, or CD8+CD57+ T cells (not recorded which) from PBMCs. All receptors come from a human donor with aplastic anemia.

CDR3 in DNA: TGTGCCAGTAGTCCTGTGGGTAGCGATGACTCTGGGGCCAACGTCCTGACTTTC. Translated: CASSPVGSDDSGANVLTF. This chain connects TRBV19 to TRBJ2-6; a weak D match, TRBD2 (5 bases). V lost 5 bases and J lost 0, with 17 bases in between. The CDR3 extends over 18 amino acids. CDR1 LNHDA and CDR2 SQIVND come from the germline V gene (reference sequence).

This clonotype was detected a few times. The V gene is TRBV6-1, the J gene TRBJ1-5; D is uncertain. Germline-derived CDR1 and CDR2 are MNHNS and SASEGT. The CDR3 spans 15 residues. Deletions cut 5 bases from V and 5 bases from J, with 16 bases between. CDR3 amino acids: CASSRHTEGHQPQHF. The DNA for the CDR3 is TGTGCCAGCAGTAGACACACAGAAGGGCATCAGCCCCAGCATTTT.

With respect to this clonotype: The junction differs from germline at one of its ends, possibly a read error. The chain recombines TRBV11-1 with TRBJ2-1; TRBD1 matches 8 bases. The CDR3 loop spans 14 amino acids. Germline V gene data show CDR1 as SGHAT and CDR2 as FQDESV (reference sequence). The DNA of the CDR3 is TGTGCCAGCACCTTAGGACAGGGCAGGGATGAGCAGTTCTTC. This encodes CASTLGQGRDEQFF.

This rearrangement joins TRBV4-2 to TRBJ2-1; 7 bases agree with TRBD2. The germline gives CDR1 LGHNA, CDR2 YNFKEQ. The CDR3 is 16 amino acids. The junction had 13 bases not matched to a gene; V was cut back by 6 bases and J by 5 bases. The CDR3 region has the DNA TGTGCCAGCAGTCGGGAGTCGAGCGGGACTCACAATGAGCAGTTCTTC. It specifies CASSRESSGTHNEQFF.

This clonotype was seen a single time. This chain uses TRBV24-1 with TRBJ1-5; D is undetermined. V was pared by 0 bases and J by 8 bases, with 16 bases between. In germline, CDR1 is KGHDR, CDR2 SFDVKD. The CDR3 totals 16 residues. This CDR3 reads CATSDLTSGSDEPQHF. The CDR3 DNA reads as TGTGCCACCAGTGATTTGACTAGCGGGAGCGATGAGCCCCAGCATTTT.

This clonotype was seen many times. The gene calls are TRBV6-5 and TRBJ2-7; 7 bases match TRBD1. The germline CDR1 and CDR2 sequences are MNHEY and SVGAGI. The junction had 8 bases not matched to a gene; V was cut back by 5 bases and J by 1 base. The CDR3 runs to 15 residues. The CDR3 coding sequence is TGTGCCAGCAGTCCGACAGGGCCCCTGTCCTACGAGCAGTACGTC. Its protein product is CASSPTGPLSYEQYV.

The rearrangement uses TRBV24-1 and TRBJ2-7; no firm D call. Per germline, CDR1 KGHDR and CDR2 SFDVKD. The CDR3 length is 14 residues. The V gene lost 9 bases and the J gene lost 3 bases, with 17 bases spanning the gap. CDR3 loop: CATSLLALHYEQYF. CDR3 DNA: TGTGCCACCTCCTTGCTTGCTCTGCACTACGAGCAGTACTTC.

This sequence joins TRBV9 and TRBJ2-3; possibly TRBD2 for D (6 bases). Germline CDR1 SGDLS, CDR2 YYNGEE. Trimming stripped 0 bases from V and 3 bases from J, with 8 bases between. The CDR3 extends over 14 amino acids. The CDR3: CASSVESGTDTQYF. Here the CDR3 DNA reads TGTGCCAGCAGCGTAGAGAGCGGGACAGATACGCAGTATTTT.

V gene TRBV15 combines with J gene TRBJ1-6; D gene ambiguous. Trimming took 0 bases from V and 1 from J, leaving 4 bases between them. Germline loops: CDR1 LNHNV, CDR2 YYDKDF (reference sequence). CDR3 length equals 15 residues. The CDR3 DNA sequence: TGTGCCACCAGCAGAGATGTTTCCTATAATTCACCCCTCCACTTT. Translation gives CATSRDVSYNSPLHF.

This clonotype was seen only once. As the CDR3 is not closed by the conserved phenylalanine or tryptophan, this likely results from a read error. The DNA is omitted, as the CDR3 cannot be located on it reliably, and the CDR3 follows TCRdb's listing. The chain combines TRBV10-3 with TRBJ2-3; TRBD2 is the table's D call, not checked against the DNA. The CDR3 contains 15 residues when both ends are counted. Germline V gene lookup returns CDR1 ENHRY and CDR2 SYGVKD. The CDR3 protein is CAIRGLADSTDTQYV.

The rearrangement links TRBV19 to TRBJ1-5, with TRBD1 matching over 8 bases. This CDR3 has 15 amino acids. V was clipped by 4 bases and J by 3 bases; unmatched bases: 5. CDR1 is LNHDA, CDR2 SQIVND, per germline (reference sequence). Here the CDR3 reads CASSTDRAHNQPQHF. The CDR3 DNA is TGTGCCAGTAGTACGGACAGGGCGCACAATCAGCCCCAGCATTTT.

The chain uses TRBV20-1 and TRBJ1-2; D is uncertain. V lost 2 bases, J lost 8 bases, and 12 bases lay in between. CDR1 DFQATT and CDR2 SNEGSKA come from the germline V gene (reference sequence). There are 12 residues in the CDR3. CDR3 sequence (DNA): TGCAGTGCTAGATTGACGGAGGAGGGCTACACCTTC. Its protein product is CSARLTEEGYTF.

The rearrangement joins TRBV24-1 to TRBJ2-7, with 9 bases aligning to TRBD1. The V gene end was trimmed by 2 bases and the J gene end by 0 bases; junction bases not matched to a gene: 4. Germline values: CDR1 KGHDR, CDR2 SFDVKD. The CDR3 has 16 residues. CDR3 nucleotide sequence: TGTGCCACCAGTGATTCGGGACAGGGCCTCTCCTACGAGCAGTACTTC. Translation: CATSDSGQGLSYEQYF.

Note on this clonotype: A read error may be the cause here, since a much bigger clone is one base away. CDR3 protein: CASRPTSYGQYF. For the CDR3, the DNA is TGTGCCAGCAGGCCGACTAGCTACGGGCAGTACTTC. V and J are TRBV6-2 or TRBV6-3 and TRBJ2-7, with 7 bases matching TRBD2. CDR3 length equals 12 residues. Germline V CDR1 and CDR2: MNHEY, SVGEGT.

This clonotype showed up just a few times. The chain uses TRBV2 and TRBJ1-1; D might be TRBD1 (5 bases). Germline values: CDR1 SNHLY, CDR2 FYNNEI. The CDR3 sequence is 14 residues long. The germline V and J ends were trimmed by 6 bases and 1 base, with 12 bases remaining between them. The CDR3 reads CASRRMGGNTEAFF. CDR3 nucleotide sequence: TGTGCCAGCAGAAGGATGGGGGGGAACACTGAAGCTTTCTTT. Drawing the rest from reference TRBV2 and TRBJ1-1, the complete variable domain is EPEVTQTPSHQVTQMGQEVILRCVPISNHLYFYWYRQILGQKVEFLVSFYNNEISEKSEIFDDQFSVERPDGSNFTLKIRSTKLEDSAMYFCASRRMGGNTEAFFGQGTRLTVV.

This clonotype turned up a few times. The chain joins TRBV2 to TRBJ1-2; D unresolved. CDR1 SNHLY and CDR2 FYNNEI come from the germline V gene. Between the trimmed V and J ends, which lost 8 bases and 4 bases, there was a span of 17 bases. This CDR3 has 14 residues. In DNA, the CDR3 is TGTGCCAGCTTTCGGGAATCCCTGCTCTATGGCTACACCTTC. It specifies CASFRESLLYGYTF.

This sequence joins TRBV7-2 and TRBJ2-5, with TRBD2 matching over 15 bases. CDR1 is SGHTA and CDR2 is FQGNSA in the germline V gene. V dropped 4 bases and J dropped 7; count of bases not matched to a gene: 1. CDR3 length: 14 amino acids. CDR3 amino acids: CASSSGLAGGTQYF. The CDR3 nucleotides read TGTGCCAGCAGCTCGGGACTAGCGGGGGGGACCCAGTACTTC.

This clonotype was counted only a few times. This chain joins TRBV27 and TRBJ2-2, with 7 bases identical to TRBD1. V shed 3 bases, J shed 0 bases, and the junction held 4 bases outside the gene matches. CDR1 MNHEY and CDR2 SMNVEV come from the germline V gene (reference sequence). The CDR3 is 16 residues long. The CDR3 here is CASSFLGQANTGELFF. The CDR3 nucleotides read TGTGCCAGCAGTTTCCTTGGACAGGCGAACACCGGGGAGCTGTTTTTT.

About this clonotype itself: The CDR3 does not close with the conserved phenylalanine or tryptophan, likely indicating a read error. The chain links TRBV7-2 to TRBJ1-2, with D perhaps matching TRBD1 (5 bases). In germline, CDR1 is SGHTA, CDR2 FQGNSA. Trimming stripped 4 bases from V and 5 bases from J, with 11 bases between. This CDR3 spans 13 amino acids. CDR3 nucleotide sequence: TGTGCCAGCAGCTACGACAGAGGGTATGGCTACACCTCC. Translated: CASSYDRGYGYTS.

This clonotype was found many times. The chain carries TRBV6-1 and TRBJ1-1; D unclear. This CDR3 region has 15 residues. The germline CDR1 and CDR2 sequences are MNHNS and SASEGT. V lost 0 bases and J lost 0, with 8 bases in between. As DNA, the CDR3 is TGTGCCAGCAGTGAAGCGAGGCAGTTGAACACTGAAGCTTTCTTT. Amino acid sequence: CASSEARQLNTEAFF.

Concerning this clonotype itself: A much bigger clone sits one base away, suggesting this may be a read error. The rearrangement joins TRBV5-1 to TRBJ2-1, with a possible D match to TRBD2 (7 bases). The germline gives CDR1 SGHRS, CDR2 YFSETQ. The CDR3 is 15 residues long. CDR3 residues: CVSSSAGASYNEQFF. The CDR3 coding sequence is TGCGTCAGCAGCTCGGCGGGGGCATCCTACAATGAGCAGTTCTTC.